This entry lists 4 T cell receptor beta chains sequenced from one sample in a study of T-cell reconstitution after alpha-beta-depleted transplantation in children (dated by TCRdb to about 2016). Library creation used PCR. The listed sequencing device is Illumina HiSeq 2500. TCR libraries were prepared with molecular barcoding, using unique molecular identifiers to normalize TCRbeta repertoire quantification. TCRdb ran its own pipeline on the public reads, namely fastp trimming at Q25 and MiXCR clone calling, and kept in-frame beta chains. Rows are unified per CDR3 protein, each entry keeping the most common DNA and genes. This sample lists 300,000 to 400,000 distinct CDR3 sequences; approximately 23% were detected once. The ten largest clones add up to 10% to 11% of the sample. Sample treatment or condition, as interpreted from the label and publication: allogeneic hematopoietic cell transplantation with graft depleted of TCRalphabeta T cells and CD19 B cells.

The sequenced sample was PBMCs, mostly from graft donor cells, obtained 180 days after TCRalphabeta/CD19-depleted stem cell transplant. The receptors come from a male patient under 18 who had a stem cell transplant for acute lymphoblastic leukemia, so the T cells may come from the graft donor.

This clonotype was observed a single time. This rearrangement joins TRBV5-1 to TRBJ2-4, with a possible D match to TRBD2 (7 bases). Looked up from germline, CDR1 is SGHRS and CDR2 is YFSETQ. The V end lost 2 bases, the J end lost 3 bases, and 15 bases lay between the germline ends. The CDR3 is 16 amino acids. In nucleotides, the CDR3 is TGCGCCAGCAGCTTAAGGGGGGGTTTGGTCAAAAACATTCAGTACTTC. The encoded protein is CASSLRGGLVKNIQYF. The whole variable domain, filled in from reference TRBV5-1 and TRBJ2-4, reads KAGVTQTPRYLIKTRGQQVTLSCSPISGHRSVSWYQQTPGQGLQFLFEYFSETQRNKGNFPGRFSGRQFSNSRSEMNVSTLELGDSALYLCASSLRGGLVKNIQYFGAGTRLSVL.

In its sample, this clonotype was seen a few times. The V and J genes are TRBV12-3 or TRBV12-4 and TRBJ2-1, with D perhaps assigned TRBD1 or TRBD2 (5 bases each). The CDR3 has 16 residues. The V end was cut by 3 bases, the J end by 10 bases, with 22 bases between. For the CDR3, the DNA is TGTGCCAGCAGTTTGGATGGGCTAGTACACTGGGGGGAGCAGTTCTTC. Translating it yields CASSLDGLVHWGEQFF.

The V and J genes are TRBV9 and TRBJ2-1; a possible D gene is TRBD2 (5 bases). Germline CDR1 and CDR2: SGDLS and YYNGEE. The CDR3 runs to 15 residues. V was clipped by 0 bases and J by 6 bases, with 13 bases between them. In DNA form, the CDR3 reads TGTGCCAGCAGCGTAGGGGTAATGAGGGTCAATGAGCAGTTCTTC. This codes for CASSVGVMRVNEQFF.

The J gene is TRBJ2-4, the V gene TRBV12-3 or TRBV12-4, with D tentatively TRBD2 (7 bases). The CDR3 covers 16 residues. Trimming took off 3 bases at V and 3 bases at J, with 15 bases between the two ends. The CDR3 region has the DNA TGTGCCAGCAGTTTTCGGGGGGCGCGAAGCAAAAACATTCAGTACTTC. Its translation: CASSFRGARSKNIQYF.